A selection of T cell receptor beta chains follows, all from one sample in a study of PD-L1 blockade in urothelial cancer. Using immunoSEQ multiplex PCR, the repertoire was profiled, and TCRdb retains in-frame clones only, with some absent. Seen here are some 56,000 clones, 65% to 90% observed once, and the top ten hold around a sixth. The sequencing here drew on PBMCs, taken around atezolizumab (anti-PD-L1) treatment. Source of these receptors: a man in his 70s with urothelial cancer. Both conserved end residues are trimmed from each CDR3.

v_call,j_call,cdr3_aa
TRBV14,TRBJ1-1,ASSRTHAASWGGVTEAF
TRBV6-6,TRBJ2-7,ASSRDRSYEQY
TRBV6-6,TRBJ1-2,ASTFGQVNYGYT
TRBV5-1,TRBJ2-5,ASSDRVAGAAQY
TRBV7-3,TRBJ2-1,ASSQPPVLANNEQF
TRBV18,TRBJ2-3,ASSPQGAGTDTQY
TRBV5-1,TRBJ2-7,ASSTTGLATEQY
TRBV2,TRBJ1-5,ASSRQGGRQPQH
TRBV5-5,TRBJ1-2,ASSLGQTYNYGYT
TRBV10-3,TRBJ1-4,AIRGGEKLF
TRBV5-4,TRBJ1-2,ASSLVGGLSGYT
TRBV5-1,TRBJ2-1,ASSLELAGVSEQF
TRBV2,TRBJ1-2,ASSAQGGISGYT
TRBV28,TRBJ2-1,ASSLSGTYEQF
TRBV6-1,TRBJ1-1,ASARDRYSEAF
TRBV9,TRBJ1-4,ASSVSPGWEKLF
TRBV28,TRBJ2-3,ATGEKDTQY
TRBV5-1,TRBJ1-1,ASSFRGEAF
TRBV29-1,TRBJ2-7,SVFAGASYEQY